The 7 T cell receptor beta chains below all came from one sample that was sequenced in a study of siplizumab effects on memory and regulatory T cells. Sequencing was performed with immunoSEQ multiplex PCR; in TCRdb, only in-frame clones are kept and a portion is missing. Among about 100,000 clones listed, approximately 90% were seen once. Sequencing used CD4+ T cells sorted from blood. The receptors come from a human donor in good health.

For the CDR3, the DNA is TGTGCCAGCAGGCGGGGGGACGGTCTTAATGAGCAGTTCTTC. Protein product: CASRRGDGLNEQFF. V is TRBV6-4 and J is TRBJ2-1, with TRBD2 matching over 8 bases. V shed 6 bases, J shed 7 bases, and the junction held 8 bases outside the gene matches. CDR3 length: 14 amino acids. The germline gives CDR1 MRHNA, CDR2 SNTAGT.

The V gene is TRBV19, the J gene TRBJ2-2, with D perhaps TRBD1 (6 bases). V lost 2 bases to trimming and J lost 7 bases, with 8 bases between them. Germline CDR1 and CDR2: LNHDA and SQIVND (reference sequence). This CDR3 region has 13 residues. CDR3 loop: CASSILGGGELFF. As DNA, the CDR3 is TGTGCCAGTAGTATACTAGGGGGCGGGGAGCTGTTTTTT.

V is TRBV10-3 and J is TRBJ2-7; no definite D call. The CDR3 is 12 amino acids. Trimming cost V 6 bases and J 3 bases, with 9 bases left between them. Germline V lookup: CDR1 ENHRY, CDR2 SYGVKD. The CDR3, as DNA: TGTGCCATCAGCGGCGGCAGCTACGAGCAGTACTTC. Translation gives CAISGGSYEQYF.

In nucleotides, the CDR3 is TGTGCCAGCAGCCCATTGACTAGCCGCCAAAACACCGGGGAGCTGTTTTTT. Protein product: CASSPLTSRQNTGELFF. V gene TRBV7-9 combines with J gene TRBJ2-2, with 7 bases lining up with TRBD2. The CDR3 spans 17 residues. Germline trimming cut 5 bases from V and 2 bases from J; bases unmatched to any gene: 11. Germline V lookup: CDR1 SEHNR, CDR2 FQNEAQ (reference sequence).

The CDR3 sequence is CATYLPTGGWNTEAFF. The CDR3 DNA reads as TGTGCCACCTACCTCCCCACAGGGGGATGGAACACTGAAGCTTTCTTT. This chain joins TRBV28 and TRBJ1-1, with 8 bases that match TRBD1. Trimming at V came to 10 bases and at J to 1 base, leaving 14 bases not matched to a gene. This CDR3 comprises 16 residues. Germline CDR1 is MDHEN and CDR2 is SYDVKM.

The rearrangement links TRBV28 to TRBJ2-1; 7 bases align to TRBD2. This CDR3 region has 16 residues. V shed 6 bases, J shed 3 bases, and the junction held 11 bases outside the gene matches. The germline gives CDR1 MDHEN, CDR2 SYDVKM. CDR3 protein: CASSPSRREYYNEQFF. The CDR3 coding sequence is TGTGCCAGCAGCCCCTCGAGGCGGGAGTACTACAATGAGCAGTTCTTC.

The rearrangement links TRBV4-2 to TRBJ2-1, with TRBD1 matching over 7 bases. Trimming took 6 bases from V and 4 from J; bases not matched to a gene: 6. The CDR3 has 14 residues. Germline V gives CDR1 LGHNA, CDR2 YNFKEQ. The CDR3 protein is CASSRTGQYNEQFF. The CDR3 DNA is TGTGCCAGCAGTCGGACAGGTCAGTACAATGAGCAGTTCTTC.